This passage covers 26 T cell receptor beta chains from one sample sequenced in a study of identical twins. TCRdb used MiXCR to reprocess the 5' RACE reads, holding one entry per CDR3 protein. Here the sample spans about 720,000 distinct CDR3 sequences, about 20% being singletons. These data also formed part of another study, on T cells expressing NK-cell markers.

The sequenced sample consisted of PBMCs. The receptors here all came from a woman between 18 and 29 years old in good health.

The rearrangement joins TRBV11-2 to TRBJ2-5; D is possibly TRBD1 (6 bases). Germline CDR1 reads SGHAT; CDR2 reads FQNNGV. The CDR3 extends over 15 amino acids. The germline V and J ends were trimmed by 5 bases and 5 bases, with 18 bases remaining between them. The DNA of the CDR3 is TGTGCCAGCAGCCCCCAGGGCACAGGGTTGGAGACCCAGTACTTC. Its translation: CASSPQGTGLETQYF.

This sequence joins TRBV11-2 and TRBJ2-5; TRBD2 matches 8 bases. The J segment lost 5 bases and the V segment lost 6 bases, leaving 11 bases of the junction unmatched. In germline, CDR1 is SGHAT, CDR2 FQNNGV. This CDR3 contains 15 residues. The CDR3 reads CASRFQGLGSETQYF. The CDR3 bases are TGTGCCAGCAGGTTCCAGGGACTAGGATCCGAGACCCAGTACTTC.

In this sample, this clonotype turned up many times. This chain links TRBV29-1 with TRBJ1-1, with TRBD1 matching over 8 bases. V gave up 4 bases and J gave up 4 bases; unmatched junction bases: 8. Germline V gene lookup returns CDR1 SQVTM and CDR2 ANQGSEA. CDR3 length: 14 amino acids. The CDR3 nucleotides are TGCAGCGTTGTGGACAGGGTAGTGAGCACTGAAGCTTTCTTT. It specifies CSVVDRVVSTEAFF.

The V and J genes are TRBV5-6 and TRBJ2-7, with 8 bases matching TRBD1. V was pared by 9 bases and J by 3 bases, with 11 bases of the junction left unmatched. Germline V gene data show CDR1 as SGHDT and CDR2 as YYEEEE. The CDR3 is made up of 14 amino acids. The CDR3 protein is CAMRQGPFCYEQYF. DNA for the CDR3: TGTGCCATGCGACAGGGGCCTTTCTGCTACGAGCAGTACTTC.

The rearrangement joins TRBV15 to TRBJ2-5, with 9 bases lining up with TRBD1. The CDR3 extends over 17 amino acids. The germline V gene encodes CDR1 LNHNV and CDR2 YYDKDF (reference sequence). V lost 0 bases, J lost 2 bases, and 7 bases stayed unmatched. CDR3 nucleotides: TGTGCCACCAGCAGAGATGGGACAGGGAGGCTTCAAGAGACCCAGTACTTC. This encodes CATSRDGTGRLQETQYF.

The chain has TRBV5-1 and TRBJ2-5; weak D call: TRBD1 (5 bases). Germline-derived CDR1 and CDR2 are SGHRS and YFSETQ. The germline V and J ends were trimmed by 0 bases and 5 bases, with 11 bases remaining between them. This CDR3 comprises 14 residues. CDR3 bases: TGCGCCAGCAGCTTGGCCGGACAATTGGAGACCCAGTACTTC. Its protein is CASSLAGQLETQYF.

This clonotype was seen at least ten times. This chain links TRBV20-1 with TRBJ2-7, with D tentatively TRBD2 (5 bases). Germline CDR1 DFQATT, CDR2 SNEGSKA (reference sequence). The CDR3 consists of 12 residues. V lost 1 base and J 3 bases, leaving 7 bases between the germline ends. This CDR3 is CSARGTSYEQYF. The CDR3 nucleotides read TGCAGTGCTAGAGGTACTAGCTACGAGCAGTACTTC.

This clonotype was observed a few times. CDR3 bases: TGCGCCAGCAGCCAAGAGTTTGGGACAGGGAGAAGCACCGGGGAGCTGTTTTTT. This encodes CASSQEFGTGRSTGELFF. This chain joins TRBV4-3 and TRBJ2-2; 9 positions match TRBD1. V was pared by 0 bases and J by 4 bases, with 9 bases of the junction left unmatched. Germline loops: CDR1 LGHNA, CDR2 YSLEER. This CDR3 has 18 amino acids.

This clonotype has more than one count but fewer than ten. The chain carries TRBV10-3 and TRBJ2-1, with 7 nucleotides matching TRBD1. Germline V gives CDR1 ENHRY, CDR2 SYGVKD. After removal of 5 bases from V and 3 bases from J, the junction contained 7 bases not matched to a gene. This CDR3 comprises 15 residues. The CDR3 region has the DNA TGTGCCATCAGTCCTACCGGGACAGACTACAATGAGCAGTTCTTC. Protein: CAISPTGTDYNEQFF.

This clonotype was picked up many times. The chain uses TRBV12-3 or TRBV12-4 and TRBJ2-7; D perhaps matches TRBD2 (6 bases). V was shortened by 6 bases and J by 6 bases, with 18 bases between the two germline ends. The CDR3 runs to 14 residues. The CDR3 nucleotides are TGTGCCAGCAGGCCCTCGGGGGAGGCCTCCGAGCAGTACTTC. Encoded protein: CASRPSGEASEQYF.

This sequence joins TRBV6-5 and TRBJ1-1, with 7 bases lining up with TRBD1. Per germline, CDR1 MNHEY and CDR2 SVGAGI. CDR3 length: 14 amino acids. The V gene end was trimmed by 2 bases and the J gene end by 1 base; junction bases not matched to a gene: 1. The CDR3 nucleotides read TGTGCCAGCAGTTACCGACAGGGGAACACTGAAGCTTTCTTT. This translates into CASSYRQGNTEAFF.

In this sample, this clonotype turned up a few times. V gene TRBV7-2 combines with J gene TRBJ2-1, with D perhaps matching TRBD2 (6 bases). The CDR3 loop spans 15 amino acids. The V and J ends lost 1 base and 4 bases respectively, with 11 bases between them. Germline CDR1 reads SGHTA; CDR2 reads FQGNSA. In DNA form, the CDR3 reads TGTGCCAGCAGCTTAGACGGGAGCGGGTACAATGAGCAGTTCTTC. It specifies CASSLDGSGYNEQFF.

This chain connects TRBV7-2 to TRBJ2-1; 7 bases agree with TRBD2. The CDR3 has 15 amino acids. The junction had 5 bases not matched to a gene; V was cut back by 2 bases and J by 4 bases. CDR1 and CDR2 (germline): SGHTA, FQGNSA. The CDR3 DNA is TGTGCCAGCAGCTTATTGGGAGGGGAATACAATGAGCAGTTCTTC. Encoded protein: CASSLLGGEYNEQFF.

This clonotype was counted only a few times. The genes are TRBV20-1 and TRBJ1-5, with D uncertain. Per the germline V gene, CDR1 is DFQATT and CDR2 is SNEGSKA (reference sequence). CDR3 length equals 15 residues. The V gene lost 4 bases and the J gene lost 0 bases, with 13 bases spanning the gap. The CDR3, as DNA: TGCAGTGCTACAAAACGGAGTGATAGCAATCAGCCCCAGCATTTT. It specifies CSATKRSDSNQPQHF.

The gene calls are TRBV20-1 and TRBJ1-1, with TRBD1 identical over 7 bases. CDR1 DFQATT and CDR2 SNEGSKA come from the germline V gene (reference sequence). With V trimmed by 6 bases and J by 11 bases, 9 bases remained unmatched. There are 11 residues in the CDR3. The CDR3 here is CSAHPGQRAFF. For the CDR3, the DNA is TGCAGTGCCCACCCGGGACAGCGGGCTTTCTTT.

This clonotype was counted only a few times. V gene TRBV12-3 or TRBV12-4 combines with J gene TRBJ2-2; D is possibly TRBD1 or TRBD2 (6 bases each). CDR3 length: 15 residues. V lost 3 bases to trimming and J lost 2 bases, with 10 bases between them. The CDR3 sequence is CASSFGGHNTGELFF. For the CDR3, the DNA is TGTGCCAGCAGTTTCGGGGGCCATAACACCGGGGAGCTGTTTTTT.

This clonotype has only a few counts. The V gene is TRBV20-1, the J gene TRBJ1-6, with 9 bases lining up with TRBD1. J gave up 8 bases and V 0 bases, and 2 bases lay outside the gene matches. CDR3 length: 14 amino acids. The germline gives CDR1 DFQATT, CDR2 SNEGSKA (reference sequence). As DNA, the CDR3 is TGCAGTGCTAGAGAGACAGGGGGACATTCACCCCTCCACTTT. Its translation: CSARETGGHSPLHF.

The rearrangement links TRBV2 to TRBJ2-5, with D perhaps matching TRBD2 (5 bases). CDR1 is SNHLY and CDR2 is FYNNEI in the germline V gene. Deletions cut 2 bases from V and 5 bases from J, with 9 bases between. The CDR3 is 13 residues long. The CDR3 nucleotides are TGTGCCAGCAGTGAACCGGGGTGGGAGACCCAGTACTTC. It codes for CASSEPGWETQYF.

A few counts support this clonotype. V gene TRBV27 combines with J gene TRBJ1-2; D uncertain. CDR3 length equals 14 residues. Germline values: CDR1 MNHEY, CDR2 SMNVEV (reference sequence). Trimming took 3 bases from V and 6 from J, leaving 14 bases between them. This CDR3 is CASSFRGPVDGYTF. The CDR3 bases are TGTGCCAGCAGTTTCCGGGGTCCGGTTGATGGCTACACCTTC.

This clonotype appeared a few times. The genes are TRBV5-1 and TRBJ1-5; D uncertain. CDR3 length equals 15 residues. The germline CDR1 and CDR2 sequences are SGHRS and YFSETQ. V was cut by 4 bases and J by 4 bases, with 15 bases left in between. This CDR3 is CASSKDDGMNQPQHF. In nucleotides, the CDR3 is TGCGCCAGCAGCAAAGACGACGGGATGAATCAGCCCCAGCATTTT.

This clonotype was counted between two and nine times. V is TRBV21-1 and J is TRBJ1-2; the table's D call TRBD1 went unverified against the DNA. TRBV21-1 is a documented pseudogene. This CDR3 comprises 12 residues. In DNA form, the CDR3 reads TGTGCCAGCCCCAAAGCTGGGGGTGGCTACACCTTC. Translated, it gives CASPKAGGGYTF.

The chain recombines TRBV12-3 or TRBV12-4 with TRBJ2-3, with TRBD2 identical over 7 bases. The CDR3 runs to 18 residues. The junction had 14 bases not matched to a gene; V was cut back by 5 bases and J by 0 bases. The chain's CDR3 is CASSPYAGGGFSTDTQYF. The CDR3, as DNA: TGTGCCAGCAGTCCCTACGCTGGCGGGGGTTTTAGCACAGATACGCAGTATTTT.

Many counts were recorded for this clonotype. V and J are TRBV12-3 or TRBV12-4 and TRBJ2-6, with 12 bases aligning to TRBD2. After removal of 5 bases from V and 2 bases from J, the junction contained 4 bases not matched to a gene. The CDR3 length is 17 residues. Here the CDR3 DNA reads TGTGCCAGCAGTCGGACTAGCGGGAACCCTGGGGCCAACGTCCTGACTTTC. Amino acid sequence: CASSRTSGNPGANVLTF.

This chain links TRBV4-3 with TRBJ2-5; 10 bases match TRBD2. CDR1 is LGHNA, CDR2 YSLEER, per germline. V lost 2 bases and J lost 0; bases outside the gene matches: 3. This CDR3 region has 16 residues. This CDR3 reads CASSQQLAGNQETQYF. CDR3 DNA sequence: TGCGCCAGCAGCCAACAACTAGCGGGGAACCAAGAGACCCAGTACTTC.

This clonotype turned up a few times. The gene calls are TRBV7-8 and TRBJ2-7, with D uncertain. This CDR3 is built from 14 residues. Trimming pared 1 base from V and 1 base from J, leaving 8 bases between. CDR1 is SGHVS and CDR2 is FQNEAQ in the germline V gene. CDR3 coding DNA: TGTGCCAGCAGCTTAGTCTGGGATTCCTACGAGCAGTACTTC. The encoded protein is CASSLVWDSYEQYF.

Only a few counts were recorded for this clonotype. In nucleotides, the CDR3 is TGCGCCAGCAGCTTCCGGACAAGAGGTCTAGCGGGCCATGAACCCTACGAGCAGTACTTC. It codes for CASSFRTRGLAGHEPYEQYF. V and J are TRBV5-1 and TRBJ2-7; 8 positions agree with TRBD2. The junction had 21 bases not matched to a gene; V was cut back by 2 bases and J by 2 bases. Germline V lookup: CDR1 SGHRS, CDR2 YFSETQ. This CDR3 has 20 amino acids.